The TCR beta chain described here comes from a study of graft-versus-host responses after intestinal transplantation. Study summary: Tacrolimus plus steroids were given to all recipients for two to three years, preceded by anti-thymocyte globulin induction.

Comment on this clone: Its matching antigen is unknown.

The CDR3 extends over 15 amino acids. Unmatched junction bases numbered 7, after V lost 3 bases and J lost 4 bases. Germline V gene data show CDR1 as SGDLS and CDR2 as YYNGEE. Study-level findings and limits: Declines in HvG clones occurring early post-transplant were associated with peak circulating GvH clone levels. Among recipient marrow samples, GvH clones were found; some appeared first in ileum or blood.

Here immunoSEQ multiplex PCR was the method, and the copy in TCRdb shows in-frame clones only, minus some. The table lists tens of thousands of clones, approximately 87% of them singletons, with 0.39% in the top ten. Here the sequenced sample was unstimulated CD4+ T cells sorted from spleen or lymph node cells, taken before transplant. The V gene is TRBV9, the J gene TRBJ2-1; 7 positions agree with TRBD1. The receptor was derived from a human donor who was the organ donor for an intestinal transplant. The CDR3 is CASSDTGTAYNEQFF. The CDR3 DNA reads as TGTGCCAGCAGCGACACCGGGACAGCTTACAATGAGCAGTTCTTC. Using reference TRBV9 and TRBJ2-1 for the parts outside the CDR3, the full variable domain is DSGVTQTPKHLITATGQRVTLRCSPRSGDLSVYWYQQSLDQGLQFLIQYYNGEERAKGNILERFSAQQFPDLHSELNLSSLELGDSALYFCASSDTGTAYNEQFFGPGTRLTVL.